Each of the 18 T cell receptor beta chains below was sequenced from the same sample in a study of CD8 T cells in Susac syndrome. Reverse transcription of roughly 0.5 to 1 ug RNA was performed with random hexamers. Using its own MiXCR run on the immunoSEQ multiplex PCR reads, TCRdb lists one record per CDR3 protein. The sample contains about 190,000 distinct CDR3 sequences, approximately 94% of which appear only once. Sequencing input: CD4+ T cells from PBMCs. These receptors came from a human donor with Susac syndrome.

The chain recombines TRBV6-1 with TRBJ1-1; TRBD1 aligns across 7 bases. V shed 1 base and J 6 bases; nucleotides not matched to a gene: 8. Germline V gene data show CDR1 as MNHNS and CDR2 as SASEGT. The CDR3 has 15 amino acids. CDR3 bases: TGTGCCAGCAGTGAAGTCCCGGGGGGGACAGCTGAAGCTTTCTTT. Protein: CASSEVPGGTAEAFF.

The chain recombines TRBV15 with TRBJ2-3; the D gene is possibly TRBD2 (5 bases). CDR3 length: 17 residues. The germline V gene has CDR1 LNHNV and CDR2 YYDKDF (reference sequence). V lost 0 bases and J 3 bases, leaving 16 bases between the germline ends. This CDR3 reads CATSRDTSRGETDTQYF. CDR3 nucleotides: TGTGCCACCAGCAGAGATACAAGTCGGGGAGAGACAGATACGCAGTATTTT.

The J gene is TRBJ2-5, the V gene TRBV12-3 or TRBV12-4; D not certain. This CDR3 is 11 amino acids long. V lost 6 bases and J lost 5, with 7 bases in between. The CDR3 bases are TGTGCCAGCAGCCCTCGGGAGACCCAGTACTTC. Encoded protein: CASSPRETQYF.

The chain carries TRBV12-3 or TRBV12-4 and TRBJ2-1; perhaps TRBD2 as D (6 bases). Trimming removed 5 bases from V and 4 bases from J, with 15 bases in between. The CDR3 sequence is 15 residues long. The CDR3 bases are TGTGCCAGCAGTCCGCCGGGACTCCCTTACAATGAGCAGTTCTTC. Residues: CASSPPGLPYNEQFF.

This clonotype was counted once. The genes are TRBV5-1 and TRBJ1-5; D may be TRBD1 (5 bases). CDR1 is SGHRS and CDR2 is YFSETQ in the germline V gene. Trimming left V 4 bases short and J 1 base short, with 12 bases between. The CDR3 length is 15 residues. This CDR3 is CASSPGTLSNQPQHF. In DNA form, the CDR3 reads TGCGCCAGCAGCCCCGGGACCCTCAGCAATCAGCCCCAGCATTTT. The entire variable domain, with the rest obtained from reference TRBV5-1 and TRBJ1-5, is as follows: KAGVTQTPRYLIKTRGQQVTLSCSPISGHRSVSWYQQTPGQGLQFLFEYFSETQRNKGNFPGRFSGRQFSNSRSEMNVSTLELGDSALYLCASSPGTLSNQPQHFGDGTRLSIL.

The CDR3 nucleotides are TGTGCCAGCAGCTTCACCCTGGGGGGCTACACCTTC. As protein: CASSFTLGGYTF. The genes are TRBV7-2 and TRBJ1-2; D ambiguous. The CDR3 contains 12 residues. Trimming pared 3 bases from V and 8 bases from J, leaving 10 bases between. Germline assignment: CDR1 SGHTA and CDR2 FQGNSA.

V usage is TRBV20-1 and J usage is TRBJ1-5; D is undetermined. V shed 5 bases and J shed 7 bases, with 12 bases lying between them. CDR1 and CDR2 (germline): DFQATT, SNEGSKA (reference sequence). There are 12 residues in the CDR3. CDR3 sequence (DNA): TGCAGTGCTCGATCGGGTGAGCAGCCCCAGCATTTT. Translation gives CSARSGEQPQHF.

The CDR3 nucleotides are TGTGCCAGCAGGCAAAGCGGGGCCGTCAAAAACATTCAGTACTTC. Translation: CASRQSGAVKNIQYF. The chain has TRBV2 and TRBJ2-4; 7 nucleotides line up with TRBD2. Per the germline V gene, CDR1 is SNHLY and CDR2 is FYNNEI. CDR3 length: 15 amino acids. V dropped 6 bases and J dropped 3; count of bases not matched to a gene: 8.

The V and J genes are TRBV28 and TRBJ2-7; TRBD2 aligns across 13 bases. The germline CDR1 and CDR2 sequences are MDHEN and SYDVKM. The CDR3 totals 19 residues. Trimming at V came to 5 bases and at J to 0 bases, leaving 13 bases not matched to a gene. CDR3 loop: CASSPPTSGGAWTSYEQYF. As DNA, the CDR3 is TGTGCCAGCAGTCCCCCAACTAGCGGGGGGGCGTGGACCTCCTACGAGCAGTACTTC.

V and J are TRBV28 and TRBJ2-1, with TRBD2 identical over 7 bases. Per germline, CDR1 MDHEN and CDR2 SYDVKM. The CDR3 length is 14 residues. V was pared by 5 bases and J by 5 bases, with 6 bases of the junction left unmatched. As DNA, the CDR3 is TGTGCCAGCAGTATCGGGACTAAAGACAATGAGCAGTTCTTC. It specifies CASSIGTKDNEQFF.

V is TRBV2 and J is TRBJ2-2, with D maybe TRBD2 (6 bases). The CDR3 runs 14 residues. Germline V gene lookup returns CDR1 SNHLY and CDR2 FYNNEI. V dropped 7 bases and J dropped 5 bases, with 14 bases sitting between them. This CDR3 is CASTPLLATGELFF. DNA for the CDR3: TGTGCCAGCACCCCATTACTAGCAACCGGGGAGCTGTTTTTT. The full variable domain, with the rest looked up from reference TRBV2 and TRBJ2-2, is EPEVTQTPSHQVTQMGQEVILRCVPISNHLYFYWYRQILGQKVEFLVSFYNNEISEKSEIFDDQFSVERPDGSNFTLKIRSTKLEDSAMYFCASTPLLATGELFFGEGSRLTVL.

V is TRBV6-5 and J is TRBJ2-7; perhaps TRBD1 as D (6 bases). Germline CDR1 is MNHEY and CDR2 is SVGAGI. The V end lost 0 bases, the J end lost 7 bases, and 16 bases lay between the germline ends. The CDR3 has 15 amino acids. CDR3 sequence (DNA): TGTGCCAGCAGTTACTCGAAGGGAAACAGGGTGGAGCAGTACTTC. It codes for CASSYSKGNRVEQYF.

This rearrangement joins TRBV6-5 to TRBJ2-2, with D perhaps TRBD1 (5 bases). In germline, CDR1 is MNHEY, CDR2 SVGAGI. The V end was cut by 3 bases, the J end by 2 bases, with 10 bases between. This CDR3 region has 15 residues. The chain's CDR3 is CASSYETANTGELFF. The CDR3 nucleotides read TGTGCCAGCAGTTATGAGACAGCTAACACCGGGGAGCTGTTTTTT.

The chain uses TRBV4-3 and TRBJ2-5, with 8 bases matching TRBD2. V gave up 1 base and J gave up 1 base; unmatched junction bases: 2. In germline, CDR1 is LGHNA, CDR2 YSLEER. This CDR3 is 15 amino acids long. CDR3 DNA sequence: TGCGCCAGCAGCCAAGCCGGGGGGGCCCAAGAGACCCAGTACTTC. This encodes CASSQAGGAQETQYF.

This chain links TRBV20-1 with TRBJ2-3; 12 bases match TRBD2. Germline V lookup: CDR1 DFQATT, CDR2 SNEGSKA (reference sequence). V shed 4 bases, J shed 8 bases, and the junction held 7 bases outside the gene matches. The CDR3 consists of 14 residues. CDR3 amino acids: CSATSSGGAGTQYF. For the CDR3, the DNA is TGCAGTGCTACCTCTAGCGGGGGGGCCGGTACGCAGTATTTT.

The rearrangement links TRBV6-6 to TRBJ1-6; the D gene is possibly TRBD1 (5 bases). CDR1 and CDR2 from the germline V gene are MNHNY and SVGAGI (reference sequence). The V end lost 0 bases, the J end lost 10 bases, and 13 bases lay between the germline ends. CDR3 length: 15 amino acids. CDR3 sequence (DNA): TGTGCCAGCAGTTACTCCCCCGGGGCGGGATCACCCCTCCACTTT. Translation: CASSYSPGAGSPLHF.

This sequence joins TRBV15 and TRBJ1-5, with D perhaps TRBD1 (5 bases). The CDR3 totals 14 residues. Germline V gives CDR1 LNHNV, CDR2 YYDKDF (reference sequence). With 0 bases removed from V and 5 bases from J, the gap between germline ends came to 8 bases. The CDR3 coding sequence is TGTGCCACCAGCAGAGATATGACAGATCAGCCCCAGCATTTT. This sequence encodes CATSRDMTDQPQHF.

The rearrangement links TRBV25-1 to TRBJ1-2; the D is unclear. V lost 2 bases, J lost 0 bases, and 19 bases lay in between. CDR3 size: 18 residues. CDR1 MGHDK and CDR2 SYGVNS come from the germline V gene. CDR3 bases: TGTGCCAGCAGTGAACGGCGGCTTGTCAGACTTTCTAACTATGGCTACACCTTC. Translated: CASSERRLVRLSNYGYTF.